This T cell receptor beta chain is drawn from a study of CD8 T cells in ankylosing spondylitis. General observations from the study: In peripheral blood, disease-linked CD8+ clones occurred at relatively low frequencies. Apparently characteristic of ankylosing spondylitis blood was a TCR beta motif (about 8 highly homologous variants).

A note on this clonotype: Its antigen is undetermined.

V trimming: 0 bases; J trimming: 10 bases; junction bases outside the gene matches: 12. Germline V CDR1 and CDR2: DFQATT, SNEGSKA (reference sequence). This CDR3 comprises 16 residues. MiXCR, applied by TCRdb to the 5' RACE reads, yields one record per CDR3 protein. This table holds around 770,000 distinct CDR3 sequences, approximately 12% found once. Sequencing used blood, either unsorted or a sorted T cell fraction (not recorded which). The chain has TRBV20-1 and TRBJ1-6; 7 bases line up with TRBD1. The clonotype comes from a male donor with ankylosing spondylitis. This chain's CDR3 is CSARDRYRGFRSPLHF. CDR3 coding DNA: TGCAGTGCTAGAGATCGATACAGGGGATTTAGGTCACCCCTCCACTTT.